A few counts support the clone carrying this T cell receptor beta chain. Its target is unknown. This record comes from a study of cytomegalovirus exposure and HLA in healthy donors. The length of the CDR3 is 14 residues. V dropped 7 bases and J dropped 0 bases, with 10 bases sitting between them. The germline V gene encodes CDR1 MNHNY and CDR2 SVGAGI (reference sequence). PCR was performed using 60 Vbeta and 13 Jbeta primers. TCRdb's copy holds only in-frame clones and misses some; the assay was immunoSEQ multiplex PCR. The table records 99,000 or so clones, 10% of them present only once. Findings and caveats of the study: It was 150 to 200 TCR beta chains that were listed as cytomegalovirus-associated. V- and J-gene trimming of TCR beta was linked (in a later analysis) to a missense DCLRE1C variant. Donors belonging to an Asian-associated ancestry cluster reportedly showed fewer N-insertions in productive TCRs than the roughly 680-donor mean, according to what a later analysis found.

The receptor's source is a man in his forties or fifties in good health and CMV-seropositive. The rearrangement joins TRBV6-6 to TRBJ1-3; D possibly corresponds to TRBD1 (6 bases). Sequencing was done on a sample of PBMCs. The CDR3 loop is CASKQDSSGNTIYF. DNA for the CDR3: TGTGCCAGCAAACAGGACAGCTCTGGAAACACCATATATTTT.